This section outlines one TCR beta chain sequence together with its context. No cognate antigen has been identified for it. Nothing much larger sits one base from this clone, and base qualities are not available. According to the germline V gene, CDR1 reads SGDLS and CDR2 reads YYNGEE. The CDR3 numbers 15 residues from cysteine through phenylalanine. Left in the record is the CDR3 DNA by itself, 45 bases read in frame from the first base. The data are from a study of blood T cells in healthy people across ages (dated by TCRdb to about 2015). About the full investigation: In model experiments, template switching captured about one uniquely barcoded TCR beta cDNA molecule for every two T cells. The study measured age-related changes in TCR beta repertoire diversity using deep sequencing normalized with unique cDNA molecular identifiers. The donors were split into four age groups: young (average around 15 years), middle-aged (39), aged (more than 60) and long-lived (82). Two additional independent replicas of 1 million unique cDNA reads from the same blood draw were analyzed for two donors (one aged 18 to 30 and one aged 80 or older).

Donors were 35 to 40 systemically healthy Caucasian individuals from Russia aged 6 to 90 years. Around 10 milliliters of peripheral blood were drawn from each donor into EDTA-treated Vacutainer tubes. PBMCs were isolated by Ficoll-Paque density-gradient centrifugation, with at least 6 million obtained per sample. Total RNA, at least 5 micrograms per sample, was extracted from PBMCs with Trizol reagent. For every donor, flow cytometry on a PBMC aliquot measured the percentage of naive CD45RAhigh/CD27high T cells. On the study overall, not on this receptor specifically: Bulk unsorted PBMC profiling prevented conclusive comparison of naive and antigen-experienced compartments. Estimates of total diversity from one million sequenced T cells were regarded as lower bounds and underestimates. The CMV infection status of donors was not known, potentially confounding age-related changes in expanded clonotypes. As age increased, observed TCR beta diversity per million T cells dropped in a roughly linear way, and a significant reduction was already evident by age 40. Observed TCR beta diversity correlated strongly with the percentage of naive T cells measured by flow cytometry. Compared with the aged group, the long-lived group had more naive CD4+ T cells, fewer expanded clones and increased TCR diversity, suggesting age selection.

Library method: 5' RACE. The run used an Illumina HiSeq 2500. A second PCR of 7 to 11 cycles was performed with a sample-barcoded 5' primer and a J-beta primer mix. A template-switch 5' adaptor carrying 12 random nucleotides introduced a unique molecular identifier onto each TCR beta cDNA molecule. At least 3 million CDR3-containing paired-end reads were obtained from each sample. First-strand cDNA synthesis was performed from all RNA using the Mint cDNA synthesis kit, with priming by a TRBC-specific oligonucleotide. Following uracil-DNA glycosylase treatment, a first 18-cycle PCR with universal primers M1SS and BC2_uni_R was performed on all cDNA. The published analysis was carried out like this. Normalization of each sample was performed by random selection of 1 million high-quality reads, each carrying a distinct molecular identifier. Reads sharing molecular identifiers were discarded rather than binned into consensus sequences. MiTCR, with a Q25 quality threshold and the strictest error-elimination algorithm, was used for CDR3 identification, clonotype clustering and error correction. A nonparametric unseen species model with Euler transformation was used to estimate a lower bound on total TCR beta diversity. TCRdb handled the public reads itself, with Q25 trimming in fastp and clone calling in MiXCR, and kept productive beta chains. Merged by CDR3 protein, the rows form single entries marked with the most common genes and DNA. These V and J calls derive from TCRdb rather than the authors' analysis. This sample has hundreds of thousands of distinct CDR3 sequences in its table, and about 24% of those were observed once. The top ten clonotypes cover approximately 10% of the sample.

This sample was also put to use in a study of T cells of mothers and their children. The second study's paper adds: Donors were nine systemically healthy Caucasian individuals: three mothers and their six children. cDNA synthesis used all of the extracted RNA, with 1.5 ug of RNA in each 15 ul reaction. In the second PCR, sample barcodes and 2-4 random nucleotides were introduced via the M1S primer. More than 8 million TCR beta CDR3 reads were obtained from each mother, and roughly 3 million reads were obtained from each child. TCR recombination output is similarly shaped by thymic selection in related and unrelated pairs, with a minor effect exerted by inherited differences. Normalized repertoire overlap was always slightly but never significantly higher in related than unrelated mother-child pairs. No persistent microchimeric T cell clones were found, with a detection sensitivity of approximately 100 clones per million clonotypes. To look for features that set related mother-child pairs apart from unrelated individuals, the researchers ran deep NGS to compare the TCR beta repertoires of mothers and children. On average, the children were around 11 +/- 4 years old, while the mothers were about 40 +/- 4 years old. After adapter ligation with NEBNext reagents, the libraries were sequenced on Illumina HiSeq 2000 with 100+100 nt paired-end reads. To prevent cross-contamination, the mother and child libraries were prepared one month apart and sequenced in separate runs. Between roughly 500,000 and 2,100,000 distinct TCR beta clonotypes were identified per donor. Naive TCR beta clonotypes were estimated from low-frequency clonotypes matched to each donor's FACS-determined naive share, without sorting.

The chain employs TRBV9 and TRBJ2-5; 7 bases in the junction line up with TRBD1. TRBJ2-7 explains the end of the DNA better; the J call may be wrong. The receptor's source is a boy between 5 and 17 years old in good health. The material sequenced was blood. The DNA sequence is TGTGCCAGCAGCGTAGATGGGGACAGCTCCTACGAGCAGTACTTC. Protein translation: CASSVDGDSSYEQYF.